This entry lists 25 T cell receptor beta chains sequenced from one sample in a study of cytomegalovirus exposure and HLA in healthy donors. Some clones are missing from TCRdb's copy, which holds only in-frame ones; the method was immunoSEQ multiplex PCR. The sample carries approximately 120,000 clones, 89% recorded once. Sequenced input: PBMCs. Source of these receptors: a woman aged 18-29 years in good health and CMV-seronegative.

The chain employs TRBV4-1 and TRBJ2-7; D might be TRBD2 (5 bases). Trimming shortened V by 5 bases and J by 6 bases, and 14 bases separated the two germline ends. The CDR3 length is 13 residues. Germline-derived CDR1 and CDR2 are MGHRA and YSYEKL. CDR3 DNA sequence: TGCGCCAGCAGCGTCCTCGGGGTATCCGAGCAGTACTTC. Protein product: CASSVLGVSEQYF.

This clone was picked up a small number of times. The chain uses TRBV2 and TRBJ1-5; the match to TRBD1 covers 12 bases. The V and J ends lost 0 bases and 5 bases, in that order; junction bases with no gene match: 5. CDR1 SNHLY and CDR2 FYNNEI come from the germline V gene. There are 17 residues in the CDR3. Here the CDR3 DNA reads TGTGCCAGCAGTGAAGCGTTCGGGACAGGGGGCGATCAGCCCCAGCATTTT. Protein product: CASSEAFGTGGDQPQHF. The full variable domain, with the rest looked up from reference TRBV2 and TRBJ1-5, is EPEVTQTPSHQVTQMGQEVILRCVPISNHLYFYWYRQILGQKVEFLVSFYNNEISEKSEIFDDQFSVERPDGSNFTLKIRSTKLEDSAMYFCASSEAFGTGGDQPQHFGDGTRLSIL.

V gene TRBV5-4 combines with J gene TRBJ2-1, with TRBD2 as a possible D gene (6 bases). The CDR3 contains 12 residues. Between the trimmed V and J ends, which lost 2 bases and 7 bases, there was a span of 7 bases. CDR1 is SGHNT and CDR2 is YYREEE in the germline V gene (reference sequence). CDR3 amino acids: CASSFGLNEQFF. The CDR3 nucleotides are TGTGCCAGCAGCTTCGGACTAAATGAGCAGTTCTTC. Combining the CDR3 with reference TRBV5-4 and TRBJ2-1 gives the whole variable domain ETGVTQSPTHLIKTRGQQVTLRCSSQSGHNTVSWYQQALGQGPQFIFQYYREEENGRGNFPPRFSGLQFPNYSSELNVNALELDDSALYLCASSFGLNEQFFGPGTRLTVL.

The chain links TRBV6-5 to TRBJ2-2; D is undetermined. Trimming removed 5 bases from V and 3 bases from J, with 10 bases in between. Germline CDR1 is MNHEY and CDR2 is SVGAGI. The CDR3 extends over 14 amino acids. CDR3 region: CASSDRGDTGELFF. CDR3 nucleotides: TGTGCCAGCAGTGATAGAGGCGACACCGGGGAGCTGTTTTTT.

This chain links TRBV27 with TRBJ1-1, with a tentative D call TRBD1 (5 bases). Germline V gene sequence: CDR1 MNHEY, CDR2 SMNVEV (reference sequence). V shed 8 bases and J shed 7 bases, with 8 bases lying between them. CDR3 length: 10 residues. CDR3 loop: CASGGVEAFF. CDR3 nucleotide sequence: TGTGCCAGCGGGGGGGTTGAAGCTTTCTTT.

This clone was recorded only once. The chain is built from TRBV28 and TRBJ1-4, with 9 bases fitting TRBD1. The V segment lost 4 bases and the J segment 8 bases; nucleotides outside the gene matches: 8. The CDR3 length is 15 residues. Germline CDR1 is MDHEN and CDR2 is SYDVKM. The CDR3 DNA reads as TGTGCCAGCAGTTCAACAGGGGGCGTTGGGGAAAAACTGTTTTTT. It translates to CASSSTGGVGEKLFF.

J is TRBJ2-3 and V is TRBV13; possibly TRBD2 for D (6 bases). The CDR3 length is 15 residues. The V end lost 3 bases, the J end lost 4 bases, and 14 bases lay between the germline ends. Per germline, CDR1 PRHDT and CDR2 FYEKMQ (reference sequence). The CDR3 is CASSFSGRGADTQYF. The CDR3 DNA is TGTGCCAGCAGCTTTTCCGGGAGAGGCGCAGATACGCAGTATTTT.

This clone was seen a handful of times. This chain links TRBV7-2 with TRBJ2-7; D unclear. In germline, CDR1 is SGHTA, CDR2 FQGNSA. This CDR3 has 13 residues. Trimming left V 4 bases short and J 6 bases short, with 13 bases between. In nucleotides, the CDR3 is TGTGCCAGCAGCTCCCCCCCAGTCTCCGAGCAGTACTTC. This translates into CASSSPPVSEQYF.

This sequence joins TRBV7-9 and TRBJ1-4; perhaps TRBD1 as D (6 bases). Trimming stripped 5 bases from V and 3 bases from J, with 13 bases between. CDR3 length equals 15 residues. Germline lookup yields CDR1 SEHNR and CDR2 FQNEAQ (reference sequence). CDR3 amino acids: CASSQTGAPNEKLFF. Written as DNA, the CDR3 is TGTGCCAGCAGCCAGACAGGTGCTCCTAATGAAAAACTGTTTTTT. The full variable domain, its missing parts supplied by reference TRBV7-9 and TRBJ1-4, is DTGVSQNPRHKITKRGQNVTFRCDPISEHNRLYWYRQTLGQGPEFLTYFQNEAQLEKSRLLSDRFSAERPKGSFSTLEIQRTEQGDSAMYLCASSQTGAPNEKLFFGSGTQLSVL.

Only one count was recorded for this clone. The V gene is TRBV2, the J gene TRBJ2-5; no firm D call. The CDR3 is 12 residues long. The V gene's germline CDR1 is SNHLY and CDR2 FYNNEI. Trimming took 5 bases from V and 5 from J, leaving 9 bases between them. CDR3 loop: CASSPRMETQYF. The DNA of the CDR3 is TGTGCCAGCAGTCCGAGGATGGAGACCCAGTACTTC.

The rearrangement links TRBV18 to TRBJ2-7; 11 bases agree with TRBD1. The germline V gene has CDR1 KGHSH and CDR2 LQKENI. The V gene end was trimmed by 3 bases and the J gene end by 6 bases; junction bases not matched to a gene: 10. The CDR3 extends over 16 amino acids. The CDR3 DNA is TGTGCCAGCTCACCGCTACGGGACAGGGGGACGTTCGAGCAGTACTTC. It translates to CASSPLRDRGTFEQYF.

V and J are TRBV5-6 and TRBJ2-3, with D hard to call. This CDR3 has 11 amino acids. V was shortened by 2 bases and J by 6 bases, with 4 bases between the two germline ends. CDR1 SGHDT and CDR2 YYEEEE come from the germline V gene. This CDR3 is CASSFADTQYF. DNA of the CDR3: TGTGCCAGCAGCTTCGCGGATACGCAGTATTTT.

This chain uses TRBV19 with TRBJ1-3; TRBD1 is a possible D gene (6 bases). Looked up from germline, CDR1 is LNHDA and CDR2 is SQIVND (reference sequence). This CDR3 is built from 14 residues. Deletions cut 7 bases from V and 0 bases from J, with 10 bases between. The CDR3 protein is CASNIGGSGNTIYF. As DNA, the CDR3 is TGTGCCAGTAACATAGGGGGCTCTGGAAACACCATATATTTT.

This clone appeared a single time. This chain connects TRBV7-9 to TRBJ2-7, with D possibly being TRBD2 (6 bases). CDR3 size: 15 residues. V was clipped by 5 bases and J by 5 bases, with 19 bases between them. CDR1 is SEHNR and CDR2 is FQNEAQ in the germline V gene (reference sequence). CDR3 nucleotide sequence: TGTGCCAGCAGCCCAACCCGGGGGAAATTCGACGAGCAGTACTTC. Translation: CASSPTRGKFDEQYF.

The genes are TRBV7-6 and TRBJ2-7, with D perhaps TRBD2 (6 bases). Germline CDR1 SGHVS, CDR2 FNYEAQ. Trimming removed 2 bases at V and 5 bases at J, with 13 bases between. This CDR3 is built from 14 residues. The DNA of the CDR3 is TGTGCCAGCAGCTTACTCGGGGGTGTCGACGAGCAGTACTTC. Translating it yields CASSLLGGVDEQYF. Variable domain in full (rest from reference TRBV7-6 and TRBJ2-7): GAGVSQSPRYKVTKRGQDVALRCDPISGHVSLYWYRQALGQGPEFLTYFNYEAQQDKSGLPNDRFSAERPEGSISTLTIQRTEQRDSAMYRCASSLLGGVDEQYFGPGTRLTVT.

V is TRBV5-1 and J is TRBJ2-1; 9 nucleotides line up with TRBD1. Germline lookup yields CDR1 SGHRS and CDR2 YFSETQ. The ends lost 5 bases at V and 2 bases at J; junction bases unmatched: 11. This CDR3 has 17 residues. The CDR3: CASRFTGQGSAYNEQFF. CDR3 bases: TGCGCCAGCAGATTTACGGGACAGGGCTCGGCCTACAATGAGCAGTTCTTC.

The J gene is TRBJ1-5, the V gene TRBV25-1; no clear D gene. Germline lookup yields CDR1 MGHDK and CDR2 SYGVNS. The CDR3 has 16 amino acids. V was cut by 7 bases and J by 1 base, with 17 bases left in between. CDR3 protein: CASNGEEGLSNQPQHF. Here the CDR3 DNA reads TGTGCCAGCAATGGTGAGGAGGGCCTGAGCAATCAGCCCCAGCATTTT.

This rearrangement joins TRBV27 to TRBJ2-2; 8 bases map to TRBD1. Per the germline V gene, CDR1 is MNHEY and CDR2 is SMNVEV (reference sequence). Trimming cost V 6 bases and J 7 bases; bases outside gene matches: 13. This CDR3 has 16 amino acids. The CDR3 region has the DNA TGTGCCAGCAGAAGATCCAGGGGGCGACGTGACGGGGAGCTGTTTTTT. It encodes CASRRSRGRRDGELFF.

This clone was picked up a small number of times. This chain uses TRBV6-5 with TRBJ1-1, with D unresolved. The CDR3 totals 14 residues. V lost 4 bases and J lost 5, with 14 bases in between. CDR1 is MNHEY, CDR2 SVGAGI, per germline. The CDR3 sequence is CASSSQESRTEAFF. In nucleotides, the CDR3 is TGTGCCAGCAGTTCTCAGGAAAGTAGGACTGAAGCTTTCTTT.

The chain has TRBV11-3 and TRBJ1-2, with D perhaps TRBD1 (5 bases). The length of the CDR3 is 13 residues. Trimming removed 5 bases from V and 4 bases from J, with 11 bases in between. The germline CDR1 and CDR2 sequences are SGHNT and YENEEA. The CDR3 coding sequence is TGTGCCAGCAGCGTCAGGGCAAGCTATGGCTACACCTTC. This translates into CASSVRASYGYTF.

The chain joins TRBV15 to TRBJ2-3, with D tentatively TRBD2 (5 bases). Germline-derived CDR1 and CDR2 are LNHNV and YYDKDF (reference sequence). V lost 0 bases, J lost 6 bases, and 13 bases lay in between. CDR3 length equals 15 residues. The CDR3 here is CATSRDPGMGDTQYF. The CDR3 coding sequence is TGTGCCACCAGCAGAGATCCGGGGATGGGCGATACGCAGTATTTT.

The chain uses TRBV9 and TRBJ2-7, with 14 bases that match TRBD2. CDR1 and CDR2 from the germline V gene are SGDLS and YYNGEE. This CDR3 spans 16 amino acids. V gave up 4 bases and J gave up 6 bases; unmatched junction bases: 9. Written as DNA, the CDR3 is TGTGCCAGCAGCACCATAGGACTAGCGGGAGGTGGCGAGCAGTACTTC. Residues: CASSTIGLAGGGEQYF.

The rearrangement joins TRBV13 to TRBJ2-1, with 12 bases that match TRBD2. The junction had 7 bases not matched to a gene; V was cut back by 4 bases and J by 9 bases. The CDR3 is 15 amino acids. CDR1 and CDR2 (germline): PRHDT, FYEKMQ (reference sequence). CDR3 nucleotides: TGTGCCAGCAGCTCCACTAGCGGGAGGAGGGGTGAGCAGTTCTTC. It is translated as CASSSTSGRRGEQFF. The whole variable domain, remainder taken from reference TRBV13 and TRBJ2-1, is AAGVIQSPRHLIKEKRETATLKCYPIPRHDTVYWYQQGPGQDPQFLISFYEKMQSDKGSIPDRFSAQQFSDYHSELNMSSLELGDSALYFCASSSTSGRRGEQFFGPGTRLTVL.

This chain links TRBV30 with TRBJ2-2; TRBD1 matches 7 bases. CDR1 and CDR2 from the germline V gene are GTSNPN and SVGIG (reference sequence). The CDR3 extends over 17 amino acids. J lost 0 bases, V lost 3 bases, and 10 bases had no gene match. The CDR3 protein is CAWRGTGVRANTGELFF. The CDR3, as DNA: TGTGCCTGGAGAGGTACAGGGGTTAGGGCGAACACCGGGGAGCTGTTTTTT.

V and J are TRBV6-1 and TRBJ2-1; possibly TRBD1 for D (6 bases). The V end was cut by 4 bases, the J end by 5 bases, with 9 bases between. The CDR3 spans 13 residues. Germline CDR1 and CDR2: MNHNS and SASEGT. CDR3 in amino acids: CASSVGQNNEQFF. CDR3 coding DNA: TGTGCCAGCAGTGTTGGACAGAACAATGAGCAGTTCTTC.